This TCR beta chain was captured by sequencing in a study of blood T cell repertoires in COVID-19. V lost 5 bases and J lost 9, with 17 bases in between. From germline, CDR1 is SGHAT and CDR2 FQNNGV. The CDR3 length is 15 residues. Per the authors' pipeline: Amplification of reference gene primers was used by the study to estimate nucleated cell counts. Clones were read by immunoSEQ multiplex PCR, and TCRdb kept only the in-frame ones, dropping some. That table gives V, J and clone size, and the DNA gave D and trimming. This table has approximately 92,000 clones, around nine tenths appearing once. This clone was counted a few times.

The sequencing sample was made of peripheral blood. The clonotype originates from a woman aged 55-70 years with COVID-19, enrolled during active disease. V is TRBV11-2 and J is TRBJ1-6, with D possibly being TRBD1 (6 bases). The CDR3 bases are TGTGCCAGCAGCCAACAGATGGACAGTATTTCACCCCTCCACTTT. It specifies CASSQQMDSISPLHF.